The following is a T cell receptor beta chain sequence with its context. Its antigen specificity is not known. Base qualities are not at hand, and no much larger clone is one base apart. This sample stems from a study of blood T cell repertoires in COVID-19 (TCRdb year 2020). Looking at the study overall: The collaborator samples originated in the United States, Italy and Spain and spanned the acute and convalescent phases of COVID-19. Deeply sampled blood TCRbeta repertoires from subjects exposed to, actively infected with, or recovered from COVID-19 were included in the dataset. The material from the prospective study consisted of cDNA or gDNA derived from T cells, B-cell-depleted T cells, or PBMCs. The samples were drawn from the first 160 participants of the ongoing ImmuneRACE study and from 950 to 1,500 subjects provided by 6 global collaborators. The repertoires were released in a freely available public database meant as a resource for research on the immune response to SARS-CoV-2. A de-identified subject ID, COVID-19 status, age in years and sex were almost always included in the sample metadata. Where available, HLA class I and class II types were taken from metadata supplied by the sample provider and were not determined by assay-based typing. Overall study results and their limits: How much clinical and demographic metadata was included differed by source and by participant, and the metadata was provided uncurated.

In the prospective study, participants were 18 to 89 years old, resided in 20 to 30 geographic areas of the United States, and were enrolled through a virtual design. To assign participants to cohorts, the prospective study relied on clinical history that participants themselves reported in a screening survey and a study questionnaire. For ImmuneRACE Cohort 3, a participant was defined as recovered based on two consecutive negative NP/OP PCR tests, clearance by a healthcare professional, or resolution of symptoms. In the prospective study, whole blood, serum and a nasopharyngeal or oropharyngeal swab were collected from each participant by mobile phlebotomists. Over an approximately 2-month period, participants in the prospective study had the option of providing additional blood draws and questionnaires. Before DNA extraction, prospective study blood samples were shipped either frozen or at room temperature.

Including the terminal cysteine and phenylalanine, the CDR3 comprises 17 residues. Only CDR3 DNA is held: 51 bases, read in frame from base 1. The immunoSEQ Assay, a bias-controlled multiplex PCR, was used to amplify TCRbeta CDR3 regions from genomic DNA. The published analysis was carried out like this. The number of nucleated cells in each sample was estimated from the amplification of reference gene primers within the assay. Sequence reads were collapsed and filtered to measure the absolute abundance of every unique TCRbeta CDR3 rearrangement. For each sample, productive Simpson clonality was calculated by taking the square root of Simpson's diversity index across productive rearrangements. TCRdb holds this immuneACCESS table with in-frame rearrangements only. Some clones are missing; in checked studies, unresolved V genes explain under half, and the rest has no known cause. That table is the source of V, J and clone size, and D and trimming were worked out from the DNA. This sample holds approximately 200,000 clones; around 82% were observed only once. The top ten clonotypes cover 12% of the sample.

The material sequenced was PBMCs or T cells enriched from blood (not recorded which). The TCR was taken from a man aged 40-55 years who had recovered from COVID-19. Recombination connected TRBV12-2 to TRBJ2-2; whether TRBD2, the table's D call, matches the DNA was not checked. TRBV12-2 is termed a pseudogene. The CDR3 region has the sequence CASRFGGRETNTGELFF. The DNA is TGTGCAAGTCGCTTCGGGGGGAGGGAGACGAACACCGGGGAGCTGTTTTTT.